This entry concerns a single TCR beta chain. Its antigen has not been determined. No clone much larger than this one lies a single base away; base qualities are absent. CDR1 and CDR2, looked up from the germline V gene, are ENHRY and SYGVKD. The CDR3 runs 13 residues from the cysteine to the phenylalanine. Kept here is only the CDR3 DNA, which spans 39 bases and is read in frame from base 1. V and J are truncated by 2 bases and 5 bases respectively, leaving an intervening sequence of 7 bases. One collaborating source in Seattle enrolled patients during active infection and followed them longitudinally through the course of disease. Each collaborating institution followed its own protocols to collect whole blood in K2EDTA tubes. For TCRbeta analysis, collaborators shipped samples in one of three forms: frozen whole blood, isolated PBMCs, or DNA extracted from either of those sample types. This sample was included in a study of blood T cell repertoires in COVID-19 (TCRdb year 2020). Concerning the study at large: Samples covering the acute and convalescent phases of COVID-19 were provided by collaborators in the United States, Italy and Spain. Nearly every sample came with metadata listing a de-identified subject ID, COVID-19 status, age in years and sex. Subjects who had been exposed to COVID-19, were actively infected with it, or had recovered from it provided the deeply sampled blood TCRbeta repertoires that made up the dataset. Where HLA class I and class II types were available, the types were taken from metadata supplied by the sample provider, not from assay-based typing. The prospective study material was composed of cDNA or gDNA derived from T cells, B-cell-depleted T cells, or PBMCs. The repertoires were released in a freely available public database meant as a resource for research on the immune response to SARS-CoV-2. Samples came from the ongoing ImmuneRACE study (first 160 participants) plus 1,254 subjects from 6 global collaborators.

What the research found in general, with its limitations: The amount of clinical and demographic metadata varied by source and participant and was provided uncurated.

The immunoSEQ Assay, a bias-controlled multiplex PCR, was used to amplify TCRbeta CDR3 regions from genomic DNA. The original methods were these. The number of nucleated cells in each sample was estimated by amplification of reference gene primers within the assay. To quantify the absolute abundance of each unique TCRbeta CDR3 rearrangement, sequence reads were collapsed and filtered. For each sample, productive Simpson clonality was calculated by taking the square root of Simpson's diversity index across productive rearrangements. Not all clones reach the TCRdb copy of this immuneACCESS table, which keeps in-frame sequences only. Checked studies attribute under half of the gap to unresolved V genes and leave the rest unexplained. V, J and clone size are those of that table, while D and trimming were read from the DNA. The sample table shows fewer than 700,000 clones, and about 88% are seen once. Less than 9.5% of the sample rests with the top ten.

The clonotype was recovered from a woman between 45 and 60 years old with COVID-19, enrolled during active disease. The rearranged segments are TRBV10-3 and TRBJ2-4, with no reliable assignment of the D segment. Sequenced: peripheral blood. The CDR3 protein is CAISEEGENIQYF. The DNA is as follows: TGTGCCATCAGTGAGGAAGGAGAAAACATTCAGTACTTC.